A selection of T cell receptor beta chains follows, all from one sample in a study of OX40 agonist ivuxolimab in advanced cancers. Some clones are missing from TCRdb's copy, which holds only in-frame ones; the method was immunoSEQ multiplex PCR. This sample carries about 150,000 clones, 94% of them seen once, and the ten largest clones take around 0.31%. The sequences come from CD4+ or CD8+ T cells sorted from blood, collected in a trial of the OX40 agonist ivuxolimab. The source of these receptors is an adult with an advanced solid tumor such as melanoma, head and neck, liver or kidney cancer. CDR3s include the opening cysteine and the closing phenylalanine or tryptophan. Each record gives: J gene, clone size, D gene, V gene, CDR3 DNA, CDR3 protein. A D gene is named only where the DNA matches it firmly. Not every row has a clone size; where given, it reads once, few, many or a size class.

TRBJ2-2	.	TRBD2	TRBV6-1	TGTGCCAGCAGTGAAAGGACTAGCGGAAACACCGGGGAGCTGTTTTTT	CASSERTSGNTGELFF
TRBJ2-5	.	.	TRBV5-1	TGCGCCAGCAGCCCCGGGGCCCAAGAGACCCAGTACTTC	CASSPGAQETQYF
TRBJ1-3	.	.	TRBV5-4	TGTGCCAGCAGCGGCGACAGTGGAAACACCATATATTTT	CASSGDSGNTIYF
TRBJ1-5	.	.	TRBV23-1	TGCGCCAGCAGTAAAGGAAAGGATCCCCCGAGATCCTATCAGCCCCAGCATTTT	CASSKGKDPPRSYQPQHF
TRBJ2-5	.	.	TRBV10-3	TGTGCCATCAGTGGGACAGATCAAGAGACCCAGTACTTC	CAISGTDQETQYF
TRBJ2-4	.	.	TRBV9	TGTGCCAGCAGCGCTACTTGGACAGACATTCAGTACTTC	CASSATWTDIQYF
TRBJ2-7	.	TRBD1	TRBV11-2	TGTGCCAGCAGCGCTAACAGGGGCGAGCAGTACTTC	CASSANRGEQYF
TRBJ2-4	once	.	TRBV5-1	TGCGCCAGCAGAGTTACAGTTGGGGCCAAAAACATTCAGTACTTC	CASRVTVGAKNIQYF
TRBJ2-5	once	.	TRBV4-1	TGCGCCAGCAGCCAAGTAGAGATAGGGACGGGGTCCCGGGAGACCCAGTACTTC	CASSQVEIGTGSRETQYF
TRBJ1-4	once	TRBD1	TRBV27	TGTGCCAGCAGCCCACAGGACAGGGTTTCAAACGAAAAACTGTTTTTT	CASSPQDRVSNEKLFF
TRBJ1-5	.	TRBD1	TRBV13	TGTGCCAGCAGCCGCAGGGGGACAGGGATGAGCAATCAGCCCCAGCATTTT	CASSRRGTGMSNQPQHF
TRBJ1-1	.	.	TRBV5-1	TGCGCCAGCAGCTTGAGTATGAACACTGAAGCTTTCTTT	CASSLSMNTEAFF
TRBJ1-3	.	.	TRBV2	TGTGCCAGCACGCCGGGGATCTCTGGAAACACCATATATTTT	CASTPGISGNTIYF
TRBJ1-2	.	.	TRBV6-6	TGTGCCAGCAGTTACTCAGGAGCTGGCTACACCTTC	CASSYSGAGYTF
TRBJ2-7	.	TRBD2	TRBV5-5	TGTGCCAGCAGCTTGGCCGTAGCGGGGGCCTTCTACGAGCAGTACTTC	CASSLAVAGAFYEQYF
TRBJ2-3	.	.	TRBV7-2	TGTGCCAGCAGCCCCAACCTGGGGGACGTTGGCCCAGATACGCAGTATTTT	CASSPNLGDVGPDTQYF
TRBJ2-3	.	.	TRBV5-1	TGCGCCAGCACCTTGATAGGGGCAGATACGCAGTATTTT	CASTLIGADTQYF
TRBJ2-4	.	.	TRBV5-1	TGCGCCAGCAGCTTGGCCGAGGTCAGGGCTACGGACATTCAGTACTTC	CASSLAEVRATDIQYF
TRBJ2-7	.	.	TRBV2	TGTGCCAGCAGCAGCGACAGGTGGGATTTGCAGTACTTC	CASSSDRWDLQYF
TRBJ2-7	once	TRBD1	TRBV18	TGTGCCAGCTCACCCGTCGGGACAGATTCCTACGAGCAGTACTTC	CASSPVGTDSYEQYF
TRBJ1-1	.	.	TRBV10-3	TGTGCCATCAGTGAGTACGCAGGGACCGAAGCTTTCTTT	CAISEYAGTEAFF
TRBJ1-4	.	.	TRBV2	TGTGCCAGCAGCCCGAGCCCTAATGAAAAACTGTTTTTT	CASSPSPNEKLFF
TRBJ2-7	.	.	TRBV6-5	TGTGCCAGCAGTTTACAAAGGAGGGGCTACGAGCAGTACTTC	CASSLQRRGYEQYF
TRBJ2-1	.	.	TRBV19	TGTGCCAGTAGTAGGCAGGGGACCTACAATGAGCAGTTCTTC	CASSRQGTYNEQFF
TRBJ1-5	.	TRBD1	TRBV2	TGTGCCAGCAACAGGGGCTCACGCAATCAGCCCCAGCATTTT	CASNRGSRNQPQHF
TRBJ2-7	.	.	TRBV5-1	TGCGCCAGCAGCTTGACCAGGGAGGCCACCTACGAGCAGTACTTC	CASSLTREATYEQYF
TRBJ2-7	.	.	TRBV28	TGTGCCACCCTGAGTTCGGAGGGACGTAGCGAGCAGTACTTC	CATLSSEGRSEQYF
TRBJ1-2	few	TRBD1	TRBV18	TGTGCCAGCTCACCAGACGGACAGGGGCGATATGGCTACACCTTC	CASSPDGQGRYGYTF
TRBJ1-1	.	.	TRBV7-9	TGTGCCAGCAGCTTAAATGGGCACACTGAAGCTTTCTTT	CASSLNGHTEAFF
TRBJ2-2	.	.	TRBV5-4	TGTGCCAGCAGGGGACACCAGAACACCGGGGAGCTGTTTTTT	CASRGHQNTGELFF
TRBJ2-4	.	.	TRBV7-3	TGTGCCAGCAGCTCAAAGGGGGGAGGAAACATTCAGTACTTC	CASSSKGGGNIQYF